This paragraph covers one TCR beta chain sequence. The sample comes from a study of blood T cell repertoires in COVID-19. At the level of the study: T cells, B-cell-depleted T cells, or PBMCs provided the cDNA or gDNA that served as material.

In the authors' methods: By means of reference gene primer amplification, nucleated cell counts were estimated. Sequencing used immunoSEQ multiplex PCR; TCRdb keeps in-frame clones, though not all of them. That table gives V, J and clone size, and the DNA gave D and trimming. The sample consists of about 200,000 clones, 82% of them appearing once. The CDR3 is made up of 14 amino acids. V dropped 3 bases and J dropped 4 bases, with 13 bases sitting between them. Germline CDR1 SGHRS, CDR2 YFSETQ. The chain joins TRBV5-1 to TRBJ1-2; tentatively, D is TRBD1 (6 bases). The receptor was derived from a woman aged 80 or over with COVID-19, enrolled during active disease. Input material: peripheral blood. The CDR3 reads CASSSLGAGYGYTF. CDR3 DNA: TGCGCCAGCAGCTCTTTGGGGGCGGGCTATGGCTACACCTTC. Full variable domain (outside the CDR3, taken from reference TRBV5-1 and TRBJ1-2): KAGVTQTPRYLIKTRGQQVTLSCSPISGHRSVSWYQQTPGQGLQFLFEYFSETQRNKGNFPGRFSGRQFSNSRSEMNVSTLELGDSALYLCASSSLGAGYGYTFGSGTRLTVV.